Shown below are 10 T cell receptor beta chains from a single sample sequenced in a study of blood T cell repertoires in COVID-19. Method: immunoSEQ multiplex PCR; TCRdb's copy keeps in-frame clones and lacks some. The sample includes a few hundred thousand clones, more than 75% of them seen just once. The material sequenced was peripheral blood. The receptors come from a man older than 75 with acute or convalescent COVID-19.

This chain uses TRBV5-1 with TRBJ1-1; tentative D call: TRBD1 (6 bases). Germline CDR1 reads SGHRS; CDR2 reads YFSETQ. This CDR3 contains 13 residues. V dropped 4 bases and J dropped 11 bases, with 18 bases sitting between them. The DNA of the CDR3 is TGCGCCAGCAGCATCGACAGGTACGACGTGGCTTTCTTT. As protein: CASSIDRYDVAFF.

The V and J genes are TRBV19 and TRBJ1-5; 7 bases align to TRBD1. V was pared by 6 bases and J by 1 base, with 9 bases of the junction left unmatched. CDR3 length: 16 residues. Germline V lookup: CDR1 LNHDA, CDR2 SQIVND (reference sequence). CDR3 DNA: TGTGCCAGTAGAGGTGAGGGGGCAGTAAGCAATCAGCCCCAGCATTTT. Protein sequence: CASRGEGAVSNQPQHF.

Here the CDR3 DNA reads TGTGCCAGCAGCACCCCGGGACAAATCCAAGAGACCCAGTACTTC. It is translated as CASSTPGQIQETQYF. The chain joins TRBV5-4 to TRBJ2-5; weak D call: TRBD1 (6 bases). CDR1 and CDR2 (germline): SGHNT, YYREEE (reference sequence). CDR3 length: 15 residues. Trimming removed 4 bases at V and 1 base at J, with 14 bases between.

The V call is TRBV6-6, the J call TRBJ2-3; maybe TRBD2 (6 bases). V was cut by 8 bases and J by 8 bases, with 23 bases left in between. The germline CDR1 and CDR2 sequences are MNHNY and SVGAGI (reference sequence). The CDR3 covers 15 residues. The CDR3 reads CASGTGTPHIGTQYF. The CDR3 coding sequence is TGTGCCAGCGGAACCGGGACTCCGCATATCGGTACGCAGTATTTT.

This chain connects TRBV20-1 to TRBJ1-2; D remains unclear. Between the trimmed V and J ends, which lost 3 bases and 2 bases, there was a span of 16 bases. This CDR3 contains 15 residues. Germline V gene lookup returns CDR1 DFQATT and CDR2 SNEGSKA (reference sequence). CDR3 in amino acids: CSASGRHSENYGYTF. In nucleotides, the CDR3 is TGCAGTGCTAGTGGTCGGCACAGTGAAAACTATGGCTACACCTTC.

In DNA form, the CDR3 reads TGCGCCAGCAGGAAGACAGGGTACCCTGAAGCTTTCTTT. This codes for CASRKTGYPEAFF. The rearrangement uses TRBV10-2 and TRBJ1-1; 7 bases align to TRBD1. The CDR3 consists of 13 residues. CDR1 WSHSY and CDR2 SAAADI come from the germline V gene. Trimming at V came to 6 bases and at J to 6 bases, leaving 7 bases not matched to a gene.

In DNA, the CDR3 is TGCGCCAGCAGCCCACTCAGGGACACGTCACCCCTCCACTTT. It specifies CASSPLRDTSPLHF. The V call is TRBV4-1, the J call TRBJ1-6; tentatively, D is TRBD1 (6 bases). The germline gives CDR1 MGHRA, CDR2 YSYEKL. V lost 4 bases to trimming and J lost 10 bases, with 14 bases between them. The CDR3 loop spans 14 amino acids.

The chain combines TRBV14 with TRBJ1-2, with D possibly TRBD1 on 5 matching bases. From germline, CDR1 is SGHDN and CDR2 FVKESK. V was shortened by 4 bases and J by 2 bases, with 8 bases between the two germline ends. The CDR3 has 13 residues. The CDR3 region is CASSRPGNYGYTF. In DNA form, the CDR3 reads TGTGCCAGCAGCCGGCCAGGGAACTATGGCTACACCTTC.

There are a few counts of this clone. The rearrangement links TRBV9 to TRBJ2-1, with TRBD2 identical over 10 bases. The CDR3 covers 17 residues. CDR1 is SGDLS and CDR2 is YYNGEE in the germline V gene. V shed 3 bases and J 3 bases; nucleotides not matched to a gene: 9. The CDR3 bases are TGTGCCAGCAGCGACCCCTTAAGGACTAGCGGCTACAATGAGCAGTTCTTC. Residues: CASSDPLRTSGYNEQFF.

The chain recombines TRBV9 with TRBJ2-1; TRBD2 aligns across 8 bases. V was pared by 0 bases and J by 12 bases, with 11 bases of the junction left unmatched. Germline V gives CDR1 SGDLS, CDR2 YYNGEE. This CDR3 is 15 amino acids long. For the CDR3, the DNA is TGTGCCAGCAGCGTAGCCCCGGGCGCGGGGGGTGGGCAGTTCTTC. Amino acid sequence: CASSVAPGAGGGQFF.